This TCR beta chain was obtained from a study of T cell repertoires in cytomegalovirus infection. Turning to the study itself: Through public TCR beta signatures, both CMV infection and matching HLA type were indicated. Study observations and caveats: Of the TCR beta families, the public ones yielded a cumulative frequency that identified carriers of CMV plus the relevant HLA. CMV-specific HLA-C-restricted TCR beta clonotypes dominated the ex vivo response.

This clonotype was counted ten times or more. Its specificity is not known. TCRdb processed the reads anew with MiXCR; each CDR3 protein has one entry. The table lists under 250,000 distinct CDR3 sequences, roughly 6.5% of them singletons. CDR3 length equals 18 residues. The junction had 10 bases not matched to a gene; V was cut back by 5 bases and J by 0 bases. Germline V gives CDR1 MDHEN, CDR2 SYDVKM. The sequence came from a human donor in good health (CMV status not recorded). Some clones in this sample may be carry-over from other donors' samples. V usage is TRBV28 and J usage is TRBJ2-2, with TRBD1 matching 9 bases. The specimen was PBMCs. DNA of the CDR3: TGTGCCAGCAGTCCCCACCCCTGGACAGGGGCGAACACCGGGGAGCTGTTTTTT. Protein product: CASSPHPWTGANTGELFF.